Included here is one T cell receptor beta chain sequence, with context. Its target antigen remains unknown. Base qualities are not recorded, but no much larger clone differs from it by a single base. The sample belongs to a study of technical replicates of blood from a handful of donors (dated by TCRdb to about 2017). Receptor libraries were prepared by the immunoSEQ multiplex PCR assay. Drawn from immuneACCESS, this table holds only the in-frame rearrangements with V and J called that TCRdb kept. Clones are partly lost; checked studies trace under half to an unresolved V gene and leave the rest unexplained. The sample includes 95,000 or so clones, with 90% to 95% observed a single time. The top ten constitute about 0.3% of the sample. The germline V gene specifies MGHDK as CDR1 and SYGVNS as CDR2. Counted from cysteine to phenylalanine, this CDR3 has 15 amino acids. The kept DNA is CDR3 alone, 45 bases in frame from the first base. Germline trimming: 4 bases from V, 3 bases from J; junction bases outside gene matches: 5.

This chain joins TRBV25-1 to TRBJ2-1, and 8 junction bases match TRBD1. This TCR was recovered from a human donor in good health. Sequencing input: T cells isolated from PBMCs. The bases are TGTGCCAGCAGTGCCGGGACAGGATACTACAATGAGCAGTTCTTC. Its protein reads: CASSAGTGYYNEQFF.